The 25 T cell receptor beta chains below come from one sample, sequenced in a study of T-cell reconstitution after alpha-beta-depleted transplantation in children. Unique molecular identifiers were used to barcode this TCRbeta library. TCRdb called the PCR reads again in MiXCR, with one record for every CDR3 protein. This sample has some 520,000 distinct CDR3 sequences, with over 25% found just once. The sample was PBMCs from the stem cell graft donor, taken from the stem cell graft. The source is a human donor who donated a stem cell graft to a child with aplastic anemia.

The chain employs TRBV18 and TRBJ2-1; D is perhaps TRBD1 (6 bases). CDR1 and CDR2 (germline): KGHSH, LQKENI. The CDR3 loop spans 15 amino acids. V lost 2 bases and J lost 3, with 11 bases in between. CDR3 sequence reads: CASSPSGHVYNEQFF. CDR3 nucleotides: TGTGCCAGCTCACCATCGGGACACGTCTACAATGAGCAGTTCTTC.

As regards this clonotype: One junction end does not reproduce the germline sequence, and a read error may be involved. This chain joins TRBV7-2 and TRBJ2-7; TRBD2 matches at 16 bases. The CDR3 extends over 16 amino acids. Germline V gives CDR1 SGHTA, CDR2 FQGNSA. In nucleotides, the CDR3 is TGTGCCAGCAGTCCGGATACCGGGACTAGCGGGAGGGCCAAGGACTTC. Protein product: CASSPDTGTSGRAKDF. The full variable domain, its missing parts supplied by reference TRBV7-2 and TRBJ2-7, is GAGVSQSPSNKVTEKGKDVELRCDPISGHTALYWYRQSLGQGLEFLIYFQGNSAPDKSGLPSDRFSAERTGGSVSTLTIQRTQQEDSAVYLCASSPDTGTSGRAKDFGPGTRLTVT.

In this sample, this clonotype turned up many times. The gene calls are TRBV7-2 and TRBJ2-5; D remains ambiguous. From germline, CDR1 is SGHTA and CDR2 FQGNSA. Trimming took off 5 bases at V and 0 bases at J, with 4 bases between the two ends. The CDR3 sequence is 12 residues long. The chain's CDR3 is CASSTYQETQYF. CDR3 nucleotides: TGTGCCAGCAGCACGTACCAAGAGACCCAGTACTTC.

The chain has TRBV20-1 and TRBJ2-1; D is unresolved. This CDR3 is built from 15 residues. V was clipped by 1 base and J by 0 bases, with 10 bases between them. Germline V gives CDR1 DFQATT, CDR2 SNEGSKA (reference sequence). CDR3 sequence (DNA): TGCAGTGCTAGAGTGGCTTTCAGCTCCTACAATGAGCAGTTCTTC. Translation gives CSARVAFSSYNEQFF.

This clonotype has only a few counts. The J gene is TRBJ1-2, the V gene TRBV6-2 or TRBV6-3, with 7 nucleotides matching TRBD1. Germline loops: CDR1 MNHEY, CDR2 SVGEGT. CDR3 length: 12 amino acids. V was pared by 6 bases and J by 6 bases, with 4 bases of the junction left unmatched. Written as DNA, the CDR3 is TGTGCCAGCAGCAACAGGGGAGATGGCTACACCTTC. It yields the protein CASSNRGDGYTF.

The J gene is TRBJ2-5, the V gene TRBV7-3, with 7 nucleotides matching TRBD2. CDR1 and CDR2 (germline): SGHTA, FQGTGA. This CDR3 spans 16 amino acids. V lost 0 bases and J lost 2; bases outside the gene matches: 6. CDR3 sequence: CASSLTEAGLQETQYF. In DNA form, the CDR3 reads TGTGCCAGCAGCTTAACGGAAGCGGGACTTCAAGAGACCCAGTACTTC.

There are a few counts of this clonotype. The chain carries TRBV5-1 and TRBJ1-2; 8 positions agree with TRBD1. V lost 7 bases and J lost 0; bases outside the gene matches: 5. The CDR3 is 14 amino acids. Per the germline V gene, CDR1 is SGHRS and CDR2 is YFSETQ. CDR3 protein: CASGTGPPNYGYTF. CDR3 bases: TGCGCCAGCGGGACAGGTCCACCTAACTATGGCTACACCTTC. The full variable domain, completed using reference TRBV5-1 and TRBJ1-2, is KAGVTQTPRYLIKTRGQQVTLSCSPISGHRSVSWYQQTPGQGLQFLFEYFSETQRNKGNFPGRFSGRQFSNSRSEMNVSTLELGDSALYLCASGTGPPNYGYTFGSGTRLTVV.

In its sample, this clonotype was seen a few times. This chain connects TRBV7-7 to TRBJ2-1; D is undetermined. This CDR3 is 17 amino acids long. Trimming left V 5 bases short and J 0 bases short, with 17 bases between. Germline V gives CDR1 SSHAT, CDR2 FNYEAQ (reference sequence). The CDR3 bases are TGTGCCAGCAGCCCCAACCTAGTCGTAAGCTCCTACAATGAGCAGTTCTTC. This sequence encodes CASSPNLVVSSYNEQFF.

The rearrangement links TRBV6-9 to TRBJ2-2; D is unclear. V was pared by 4 bases and J by 4 bases, with 7 bases between. CDR3 length: 13 amino acids. Germline V gene sequence: CDR1 MNHGY, CDR2 SVAAGI. The DNA for the CDR3 is TGTGCCAGCAGTTTTAGAATCACCGGGGAGCTGTTTTTT. Its protein product is CASSFRITGELFF.

This clonotype turned up a few times. This chain links TRBV23-1 with TRBJ2-1, with D possibly being TRBD1 (5 bases). TRBV23-1 falls under the ORF class, with uncertain function. With 2 bases removed from V and 3 bases from J, the gap between germline ends came to 20 bases. The CDR3 is made up of 18 amino acids. CDR3 coding DNA: TGCGCCAGCAGTCAACCGAATAAAAAAGGAAGGGGCTACAATGAGCAGTTCTTC. It codes for CASSQPNKKGRGYNEQFF.

The chain uses TRBV5-1 and TRBJ2-3, with D tentatively TRBD2 (6 bases). Looked up from germline, CDR1 is SGHRS and CDR2 is YFSETQ. The CDR3 is made up of 16 amino acids. Trimming stripped 5 bases from V and 3 bases from J, with 19 bases between. The CDR3 sequence: CASRSAGTQPTDTQYF. The CDR3 nucleotides read TGCGCCAGCAGGTCCGCCGGGACTCAACCTACAGATACGCAGTATTTT.

The CDR3 region has the DNA TGTGCCAGCAGCTCCCGGGACAGGGGGAAGTACGAGCAGTACTTC. It specifies CASSSRDRGKYEQYF. The rearrangement links TRBV7-2 to TRBJ2-7, with 11 bases fitting TRBD1. V shed 4 bases and J 4 bases; nucleotides not matched to a gene: 6. The V gene's germline CDR1 is SGHTA and CDR2 FQGNSA. The CDR3 length is 15 residues.

This clonotype was picked up a small number of times. This chain links TRBV20-1 with TRBJ2-3; TRBD2 is a possible D gene (6 bases). Trimming removed 5 bases at V and 4 bases at J, with 16 bases between. The CDR3 spans 14 residues. In germline, CDR1 is DFQATT, CDR2 SNEGSKA (reference sequence). CDR3 amino acids: CSAGSGTFPDTQYF. CDR3 bases: TGCAGTGCTGGGTCCGGGACTTTCCCAGATACGCAGTATTTT.

This clonotype came up once. CDR3 nucleotide sequence: TGCGCCAGTGAACGGGACAGGGGAACTGAAGCTTTCTTT. Its protein is CASERDRGTEAFF. The chain recombines TRBV5-1 with TRBJ1-1; 10 nucleotides agree with TRBD1. This CDR3 contains 13 residues. The germline gives CDR1 SGHRS, CDR2 YFSETQ. The V gene end was trimmed by 8 bases and the J gene end by 5 bases; junction bases not matched to a gene: 6.

This clonotype turned up a few times. This rearrangement joins TRBV29-1 to TRBJ2-1; either TRBD1 or TRBD2 may fit D (5 bases each). Between the trimmed V and J ends, which lost 7 bases and 4 bases, there was a span of 11 bases. The CDR3 loop spans 12 amino acids. From germline, CDR1 is SQVTM and CDR2 ANQGSEA. The CDR3 DNA reads TGCAGCGCTAGGGACGCTTACAATGAGCAGTTCTTC. Translating gives CSARDAYNEQFF.

The V gene is TRBV11-1, the J gene TRBJ2-1; TRBD2 might be the D (5 bases). V was shortened by 0 bases and J by 7 bases, with 16 bases between the two germline ends. Germline lookup yields CDR1 SGHAT and CDR2 FQDESV (reference sequence). CDR3 length: 16 amino acids. The CDR3 loop is CASSLAAANRGNEQFF. CDR3 bases: TGTGCCAGCAGCTTAGCGGCGGCCAATAGAGGGAATGAGCAGTTCTTC. Supplemented by reference TRBV11-1 and TRBJ2-1, the full variable domain reads EAEVAQSPRYKITEKSQAVAFWCDPISGHATLYWYRQILGQGPELLVQFQDESVVDDSQLPKDRFSAERLKGVDSTLKIQPAELGDSAMYLCASSLAAANRGNEQFFGPGTRLTVL.

This chain joins TRBV5-6 and TRBJ1-5; the D gene is possibly TRBD1 (6 bases). This CDR3 region has 18 residues. Trimming removed 0 bases at V and 5 bases at J, with 21 bases between. CDR1 SGHDT and CDR2 YYEEEE come from the germline V gene. CDR3 DNA sequence: TGTGCCAGCAGCTTGGCCGGGGGCGTACGGGAGACGGATCAGCCCCAGCATTTT. This translates into CASSLAGGVRETDQPQHF.

This chain connects TRBV18 to TRBJ1-1, with 7 bases lining up with TRBD1. V was clipped by 5 bases and J by 3 bases; unmatched bases: 3. CDR1 and CDR2 (germline): KGHSH, LQKENI. The CDR3 is made up of 13 amino acids. This chain's CDR3 is CASSNDRDTEAFF. CDR3 nucleotides: TGTGCCAGCTCAAACGACAGGGACACTGAAGCTTTCTTT.

V usage is TRBV7-2 and J usage is TRBJ2-3; D is undetermined. The CDR3 consists of 14 residues. The V gene's germline CDR1 is SGHTA and CDR2 FQGNSA. V dropped 1 base and J dropped 0 bases, with 5 bases sitting between them. The CDR3 DNA follows: TGTGCCAGCAGCTTAGAAATTAGCACAGATACGCAGTATTTT. Encoded protein: CASSLEISTDTQYF.

This chain links TRBV12-3 or TRBV12-4 with TRBJ1-5, with D unresolved. V lost 2 bases and J 4 bases, leaving 15 bases between the germline ends. The CDR3 runs 16 residues. The CDR3 bases are TGTGCCAGCAGTTTAAAGTCAACCCTGGGGAATCAGCCCCAGCATTTT. Translated, it gives CASSLKSTLGNQPQHF.

This clonotype occurred a few times. The V gene is TRBV5-1, the J gene TRBJ1-4; 7 bases are shared with TRBD1. Unmatched junction bases numbered 5, after V lost 4 bases and J lost 5 bases. CDR1 and CDR2 from the germline V gene are SGHRS and YFSETQ. The CDR3 contains 14 residues. CDR3 residues: CASSPQGRNEKLFF. CDR3 sequence (DNA): TGCGCCAGCAGCCCACAGGGGAGGAATGAAAAACTGTTTTTT. Drawing the rest from reference TRBV5-1 and TRBJ1-4, the complete variable domain is KAGVTQTPRYLIKTRGQQVTLSCSPISGHRSVSWYQQTPGQGLQFLFEYFSETQRNKGNFPGRFSGRQFSNSRSEMNVSTLELGDSALYLCASSPQGRNEKLFFGSGTQLSVL.

The V gene is TRBV19, the J gene TRBJ2-2; D not certain. The CDR3 is made up of 15 amino acids. With 0 bases removed from V and 3 bases from J, the gap between germline ends came to 8 bases. Per the germline V gene, CDR1 is LNHDA and CDR2 is SQIVND (reference sequence). The CDR3 loop is CASSIEADHTGELFF. DNA for the CDR3: TGTGCCAGTAGTATAGAGGCAGACCACACCGGGGAGCTGTTTTTT.

The chain couples TRBV4-3 to TRBJ2-3; D might be TRBD2 (5 bases). Germline CDR1 LGHNA, CDR2 YSLEER. The CDR3 length is 15 residues. V lost 0 bases and J lost 4, with 11 bases in between. CDR3 nucleotide sequence: TGCGCCAGCAGCCAAGATCGGGGTGTTGCAGATACGCAGTATTTT. It codes for CASSQDRGVADTQYF.

J is TRBJ1-2 and V is TRBV7-2; no clear D gene. With 1 base removed from V and 11 bases from J, the gap between germline ends came to 11 bases. CDR1 and CDR2 (germline): SGHTA, FQGNSA. The CDR3 runs 12 residues. In DNA form, the CDR3 reads TGTGCCAGCAGCTTAGAGGCAGGCTATTACACCTTC. It translates to CASSLEAGYYTF.

This rearrangement joins TRBV30 to TRBJ2-7; D gene unclear. CDR1 and CDR2 from the germline V gene are GTSNPN and SVGIG (reference sequence). This CDR3 region has 12 residues. V lost 3 bases and J lost 9, with 15 bases in between. DNA of the CDR3: TGTGCCTGGAGCGAGCGCCTGGGAAGGCAGTACGTC. Translation: CAWSERLGRQYV.